Below are 25 T cell receptor beta chains sequenced from a single sample in a study of glioma-infiltrating T cells (dated by TCRdb to about 2016). The sequencer listed for this sample is Illumina MiSeq. The iRepertoire nested amplicon-rescue multiplex PCR (arm-PCR) platform was used to amplify TCR alpha and beta CDR3 regions from RNA. TCRdb took the public reads, trimmed them with fastp at Q25, ran MiXCR for clone calling and kept in-frame beta chains. Rows with a matching CDR3 protein are joined into one entry that keeps the most common DNA and genes. In all, the sample holds 300,000 to 450,000 distinct CDR3 sequences, and less than 50% of those were seen once. The ten biggest clones cover more than 10% of the sample. Sequenced material: glioma tissue, nonneoplastic brain tissue, or PBMCs (not recorded which). The receptors here all came from a human donor with low-grade glioma or glioblastoma, undergoing nonglioma brain surgery, or in good health (not recorded which).

Note on this clonotype: Germline and junction disagree at one end, which may indicate a read error. The V and J genes are TRBV6-2 or TRBV6-3 and TRBJ2-7, with 11 bases lining up with TRBD2. The CDR3 is made up of 15 amino acids. Germline V gene lookup returns CDR1 MNHEY and CDR2 SVGEGT. The CDR3, as DNA: TGTGCCGGCAGTTACCGTAGCGGGAGGGGCTACGAGCAGTACTTC. Translated, it gives CAGSYRSGRGYEQYF.

Concerning this clonotype: With a much larger clone just one base away, this may be a read error. This sequence joins TRBV27 and TRBJ1-6; D is ambiguous. This CDR3 contains 12 residues. Germline V gives CDR1 MNHEY, CDR2 SMNVEV (reference sequence). The CDR3 spells CASRGGSSPIHF. CDR3 in DNA: TGTGCCAGCAGGGGCGGGAGTTCACCCATCCACTTT.

The V gene is TRBV28, the J gene TRBJ1-2; 10 positions match TRBD1. Trimming at V came to 3 bases and at J to 1 base, leaving 11 bases not matched to a gene. The CDR3 runs 18 residues. Germline CDR1 and CDR2: MDHEN and SYDVKM. As DNA, the CDR3 is TGTGCCAGCAGTTTGGCGCGGGACAGGGGACGGGGTAACTATGGCTACACCTTC. Encoded protein: CASSLARDRGRGNYGYTF.

The rearrangement links TRBV20-1 to TRBJ2-7, with 12 bases lining up with TRBD2. Per germline, CDR1 DFQATT and CDR2 SNEGSKA (reference sequence). The J segment lost 7 bases and the V segment lost 5 bases, leaving 12 bases of the junction unmatched. This CDR3 has 15 residues. CDR3 bases: TGCAGTGCTCGACCCCCCGGACTAGCGGGATGGGAGCAGTACTTC. Residues: CSARPPGLAGWEQYF.

This clonotype showed up just a few times. The gene calls are TRBV3-1 and TRBJ2-7; 8 bases are shared with TRBD1. From germline, CDR1 is LGHDT and CDR2 YNNKEL (reference sequence). V gave up 2 bases and J gave up 6 bases; unmatched junction bases: 6. The CDR3 consists of 14 residues. CDR3 coding DNA: TGTGCCAGCAGCCAATGGACAGGGACCATCGAGCAGTACTTC. Its translation is CASSQWTGTIEQYF.

The J gene is TRBJ2-5, the V gene TRBV6-6, with D possibly matching TRBD2 (5 bases). The germline CDR1 and CDR2 sequences are MNHNY and SVGAGI (reference sequence). V was cut by 2 bases and J by 3 bases, with 10 bases left in between. The CDR3 contains 14 residues. The CDR3 loop reads CASSYPGLEETQYF. For the CDR3, the DNA is TGTGCCAGCAGTTACCCCGGACTGGAAGAGACCCAGTACTTC.

V gene TRBV20-1 combines with J gene TRBJ2-1; D is ambiguous. The V and J ends lost 0 bases and 6 bases respectively, with 18 bases between them. In germline, CDR1 is DFQATT, CDR2 SNEGSKA (reference sequence). The CDR3 runs to 16 residues. The CDR3 loop is CSARDLPSARINEQFF. DNA for the CDR3: TGCAGTGCTAGAGATCTTCCCTCAGCTCGGATCAATGAGCAGTTCTTC.

This clonotype was counted only a few times. The CDR3 DNA reads TGTGCCAGCAGCTTGACGAACAGGGGCCTCTACGAGCAGTACTTC. This translates into CASSLTNRGLYEQYF. V is TRBV7-9 and J is TRBJ2-7; TRBD1 aligns across 7 bases. V was clipped by 3 bases and J by 3 bases; unmatched bases: 8. This CDR3 has 15 residues. Germline values: CDR1 SEHNR, CDR2 FQNEAQ (reference sequence).

This clonotype was seen repeatedly, ten times or more. This rearrangement joins TRBV27 to TRBJ2-1; TRBD1 agrees at 7 bases. Losses at the gene ends were 0 bases for V and 5 bases for J; bases not matched to a gene: 4. The length of the CDR3 is 15 residues. Germline V CDR1 and CDR2: MNHEY, SMNVEV (reference sequence). The CDR3 loop is CASSLSTTGDNEQFF. CDR3 sequence (DNA): TGTGCCAGCAGTTTATCCACTACAGGGGACAATGAGCAGTTCTTC.

V is TRBV7-9 and J is TRBJ2-7; 8 nucleotides match TRBD1. V shed 3 bases, J shed 0 bases, and the junction held 4 bases outside the gene matches. The CDR3 sequence is 15 residues long. Germline CDR1 and CDR2: SEHNR and FQNEAQ (reference sequence). The CDR3 bases are TGTGCCAGCAGCTTCCCAGGGGGCTTCTCCTACGAGCAGTACTTC. This translates into CASSFPGGFSYEQYF.

Ten or more counts support this clonotype. The rearrangement links TRBV27 to TRBJ2-4; TRBD2 matches at 8 bases. The junction had 4 bases not matched to a gene; V was cut back by 6 bases and J by 3 bases. CDR1 MNHEY and CDR2 SMNVEV come from the germline V gene (reference sequence). The CDR3 has 14 amino acids. DNA for the CDR3: TGTGCCAGCAGCTCACTAGCGGACAAAAACATTCAGTACTTC. It is translated as CASSSLADKNIQYF.

This clonotype was counted many times. The genes are TRBV20-1 and TRBJ2-7; 10 bases fit TRBD2. The CDR3 is 15 residues long. The ends lost 0 bases at V and 3 bases at J; junction bases unmatched: 5. Per germline, CDR1 DFQATT and CDR2 SNEGSKA (reference sequence). For the CDR3, the DNA is TGCAGTGCTAGAGATCGAATAGCGGGAGGCTACGAGCAGTACTTC. Its translation is CSARDRIAGGYEQYF.

The table lists this clonotype with a few counts. The genes are TRBV27 and TRBJ1-2, with TRBD1 as a possible D gene (6 bases). Per the germline V gene, CDR1 is MNHEY and CDR2 is SMNVEV (reference sequence). The CDR3 sequence is 12 residues long. Trimming left V 7 bases short and J 6 bases short, with 12 bases between. CDR3 sequence: CASTSGGNGYTF. CDR3 nucleotides: TGTGCCAGCACCTCGGGGGGCAATGGCTACACCTTC.

J is TRBJ1-1 and V is TRBV2, with D unclear. CDR1 SNHLY and CDR2 FYNNEI come from the germline V gene. Trimming cost V 2 bases and J 2 bases, with 9 bases left between them. The CDR3 runs 14 residues. The CDR3 here is CASSEWQANTEAFF. For the CDR3, the DNA is TGTGCCAGCAGTGAATGGCAGGCTAACACTGAAGCTTTCTTT.

This clonotype has ten or more counts. V gene TRBV15 combines with J gene TRBJ1-2, with D hard to call. This CDR3 contains 14 residues. The ends were cut back, 0 bases at V and 12 bases at J, with 17 bases in the middle. Germline-derived CDR1 and CDR2 are LNHNV and YYDKDF (reference sequence). This chain's CDR3 is CATSRDLAGGPNTF. The CDR3 DNA follows: TGTGCCACCAGCAGAGATCTAGCGGGAGGGCCTAACACCTTC. Full variable domain (remainder filled in from reference TRBV15 and TRBJ1-2): DAMVIQNPRYQVTQFGKPVTLSCSQTLNHNVMYWYQQKSSQAPKLLFHYYDKDFNNEADTPDNFQSRRPNTSFCFLDIRSPGLGDTAMYLCATSRDLAGGPNTFGSGTRLTVV.

This clonotype was picked up many times. V and J are TRBV6-1 and TRBJ2-3, with D unresolved. The germline CDR1 and CDR2 sequences are MNHNS and SASEGT. V was pared by 5 bases and J by 1 base, with 13 bases between. The CDR3 length is 15 residues. CDR3 sequence (DNA): TGTGCCAGCAGTTACGGACCGGCAGGCACAGATACGCAGTATTTT. The encoded protein is CASSYGPAGTDTQYF.

This clonotype was found a few times. This rearrangement joins TRBV7-2 to TRBJ1-2, with a tentative D call TRBD1 (5 bases). CDR1 SGHTA and CDR2 FQGNSA come from the germline V gene. Between the trimmed V and J ends, which lost 4 bases and 7 bases, there was a span of 16 bases. This CDR3 has 14 amino acids. In DNA, the CDR3 is TGTGCCAGCAGCTCGGGGCCCCGAAGAGGTGGCTACACCTTC. It encodes CASSSGPRRGGYTF.

The V and J genes are TRBV7-2 and TRBJ2-7; a possible D gene is TRBD2 (7 bases). The CDR3 runs to 15 residues. CDR1 SGHTA and CDR2 FQGNSA come from the germline V gene. Trimming took 5 bases from V and 5 from J, leaving 19 bases between them. The CDR3 is CASSPTGGGPNEQYF. CDR3 nucleotides: TGTGCCAGCAGCCCCACGGGCGGGGGCCCTAACGAGCAGTACTTC.

As to this clonotype: This could be a read error, since a much larger clone is one nucleotide away. This chain connects TRBV20-1 to TRBJ2-7; 9 bases agree with TRBD2. The germline V gene encodes CDR1 DFQATT and CDR2 SNEGSKA (reference sequence). The CDR3 consists of 15 residues. In DNA, the CDR3 is TGCAATGCCTCGGGACTAGCCGGGACCCCCTACGAGCAGTACTTC. Amino acid sequence: CNASGLAGTPYEQYF.

Only a few counts were recorded for this clonotype. The rearrangement uses TRBV5-1 and TRBJ2-7; 12 positions agree with TRBD2. The CDR3 spans 14 residues. Germline values: CDR1 SGHRS, CDR2 YFSETQ. Trimming cost V 6 bases and J 5 bases; bases outside gene matches: 6. The CDR3 bases are TGCGCCAGCACCGAACTAGCGGGAGGTAACGAGCAGTACTTC. It is translated as CASTELAGGNEQYF.

This clonotype appeared many times. The rearrangement uses TRBV7-2 and TRBJ1-1; no clear D. From germline, CDR1 is SGHTA and CDR2 FQGNSA. Trimming left V 0 bases short and J 1 base short, with 6 bases between. The CDR3 totals 14 residues. Here the CDR3 DNA reads TGTGCCAGCAGCTTAGCCGGTTGGAACACTGAAGCTTTCTTT. Its protein product is CASSLAGWNTEAFF.

At least ten counts were recorded for this clonotype. The chain links TRBV27 to TRBJ2-1; D remains unclear. This CDR3 is built from 14 residues. The germline V gene encodes CDR1 MNHEY and CDR2 SMNVEV (reference sequence). V gave up 2 bases and J gave up 7 bases, with 12 bases separating them. The CDR3 region has the DNA TGTGCCAGCAGTTTACTTAGGCCCATGAATGAGCAGTTCTTC. Encoded protein: CASSLLRPMNEQFF.

This clonotype showed up many times. The V gene is TRBV6-1, the J gene TRBJ2-1; no clear D gene. CDR3 length: 15 amino acids. The V and J ends lost 6 bases and 8 bases respectively, with 20 bases between them. The V gene's germline CDR1 is MNHNS and CDR2 SASEGT. CDR3 nucleotide sequence: TGTGCCAGCAGAAAGAGGCACACCCAAGGACATGAGCAGTTCTTC. Its translation: CASRKRHTQGHEQFF.

The chain joins TRBV19 to TRBJ2-2; 10 positions match TRBD2. From germline, CDR1 is LNHDA and CDR2 SQIVND (reference sequence). The trim removed 10 bases at V and 2 bases at J, leaving 10 bases unmatched. This CDR3 has 16 amino acids. The CDR3 region has the DNA TGTGCCACTAAAGCCGGACTAGCGGAAAACACCGGGGAGCTGTTTTTT. Translation: CATKAGLAENTGELFF.

The V call is TRBV6-2 or TRBV6-3, the J call TRBJ1-1; D uncertain. V lost 5 bases to trimming and J lost 3 bases, with 13 bases between them. The CDR3 consists of 14 residues. Germline-derived CDR1 and CDR2 are MNHEY and SVGEGT. This CDR3 is CASSDLGFDTEAFF. The CDR3 coding sequence is TGTGCCAGCAGTGACTTGGGGTTTGACACTGAAGCTTTCTTT.